These T cell receptor beta chains were read from a single sample in a study of shared clonotypes between healthy human individuals. Only in-frame clones appear in the TCRdb table, and some are missing; sequencing was by immunoSEQ multiplex PCR. The sample lists about 2.1 million clones; just under 95% were seen once. Source material: naive CD8+ T cells from PBMCs. The receptors stem from a man younger than 30 in good health. Some clones in this sample may be carry-over from other donors' samples. The CDR3 runs from the conserved cysteine through the conserved F or W. The order of the fields is clone size, J gene, D gene, V gene, CDR3 DNA, CDR3 protein. The D gene is left open where the match is weak. Part of the rows lack a size; the others show once, few, many or a class for expanded clones.

.	TRBJ2-3	.	TRBV15	TGTGCCACCAGCAGAGGTGGGGGCACAGATACGCAGTATTTT	CATSRGGGTDTQYF
.	TRBJ2-7	.	TRBV15	TGTGCCACCAGCAGCTCGAGCGGGCTCGTCGGGGAGCAGTACTTC	CATSSSSGLVGEQYF
once	TRBJ2-1	TRBD2	TRBV2	TGTGCCGCGATTGCGGGAGCCAATGAGCAGTTCTTC	CAAIAGANEQFF
.	TRBJ1-5	.	TRBV27	TGTGCCAGCAGTTTTCGATTGAATCAGCCCCAGCATTTT	CASSFRLNQPQHF
.	TRBJ1-5	.	TRBV4-1	TGCGCCAGCAGCCAGGGCCCTGAGGATCAGCCCCAGCATTTT	CASSQGPEDQPQHF
.	TRBJ2-7	TRBD1	TRBV2	TGTGCCAGCAGTCCCCGGGACAGGGCTCCCTACGAGCAGTACTTC	CASSPRDRAPYEQYF
.	TRBJ2-3	TRBD2	TRBV7-8	TGTGCCAGCAGCTTACCTAGCGGGAGGGCGTCATTTACAGATACGCAGTATTTT	CASSLPSGRASFTDTQYF
.	TRBJ1-1	.	TRBV30	TGTGCCTGGAGTGTGGATAGTACTGAAGCTTTCTTT	CAWSVDSTEAFF
.	TRBJ2-5	.	TRBV5-6	TGTGCCAGCAGCTTAGCAGGGTGGGAGGAGACCCAGTACTTC	CASSLAGWEETQYF
.	TRBJ2-1	.	TRBV4-1	TGCGCCAGCAGCCAAGAGACAGAATACAATGAGCAGTTCTTC	CASSQETEYNEQFF
.	TRBJ2-7	TRBD2	TRBV4-2	TGTGCCAGCAGCCACACCCTAGCGGGAGGGAGCTCCTACGAGCAGTACTTC	CASSHTLAGGSSYEQYF
.	TRBJ2-3	TRBD1	TRBV15	TGTGCCACCAGCAGAGGACGGACAGGGCGCAGCACAGATACGCAGTATTTT	CATSRGRTGRSTDTQYF
.	TRBJ2-7	.	TRBV5-5	TGTGCCAGCAGCTTGGCCAGGGTGGAACACGAGCAGTACTTC	CASSLARVEHEQYF
.	TRBJ1-3	.	TRBV7-9	TGTGCCAGCAGGAAGGAGGACTCTGGAAACACCATATATTTT	CASRKEDSGNTIYF
.	TRBJ2-6	.	TRBV9	TGTGCCAGCAGCGCCTACGCTGGTGGGGCCAACGTCCTGACTTTC	CASSAYAGGANVLTF
.	TRBJ2-2	TRBD1	TRBV7-9	TGTGCCAGCAGCGGTACGACAGGGGGCGCGAGCACCGGGGAGCTGTTTTTT	CASSGTTGGASTGELFF
.	TRBJ2-5	.	TRBV30	TGTGCCTGGATACTCTCCGGCGGGAATCAAGAGACCCAGTACTTC	CAWILSGGNQETQYF
.	TRBJ1-2	.	TRBV25-1	TGTGCCAGCAGTGAATATGTCAGGGGAAGTGGCTACACCTTC	CASSEYVRGSGYTF
.	TRBJ2-1	TRBD2	TRBV9	TGTGCCAGCAGCGTAGTCGGGCTAGCGGGGAAACCAAGCTCCTACAATGAGCAGTTCTTC	CASSVVGLAGKPSSYNEQFF
.	TRBJ2-7	.	TRBV6-1	TGTGCCAGCAGTTCCGGGACCGTTATTTCCGAGCAGTACTTC	CASSSGTVISEQYF
.	TRBJ2-5	TRBD2	TRBV10-2	TGCGCCGCCCAGGGACTAGCGGCACAAGAGACCCAGTACTTC	CAAQGLAAQETQYF
.	TRBJ1-1	.	TRBV5-1	TGCGCCAGCAGCCTGGGCGGTGGCGGAAGAGAAGCTTTCTTT	CASSLGGGGREAFF
.	TRBJ2-2	.	TRBV5-4	TGTGCCAGCAGCTATAAGGGGGGCCCCACCGGGGAGCTGTTTTTT	CASSYKGGPTGELFF
.	TRBJ2-7	.	TRBV25-1	TGTGCCAGCGGAACCTACGAGCAGTACTTC	CASGTYEQYF
.	TRBJ1-4	.	TRBV12-1	TGTGCCAGCAGCTTTAATTGGTGCAGGGTGGATGAAAAACTGTTTTTT	CASSFNWCRVDEKLFF
.	TRBJ2-7	.	TRBV7-9	TGTGCCAGCAGCTTAGATCCGGCATACGAGCAGTACTTC	CASSLDPAYEQYF
.	TRBJ1-1	.	TRBV27	TGTGCCAGCAGTCCCCCCGGGACGGCAAACACTGAAGCTTTCTTT	CASSPPGTANTEAFF
.	TRBJ2-7	.	TRBV7-2	TGTGCCAGCACCGGAGATGAGGGACCCTCCTACGAGCAGTACTTC	CASTGDEGPSYEQYF
.	TRBJ2-7	.	TRBV5-5	TGTGCCAGCAGCTTGGTAGGGGGCTCCTACGAGCAGTACTTC	CASSLVGGSYEQYF
.	TRBJ2-1	TRBD1	TRBV9	TGTGCCAGCAGCCCCCCCCGGACAGGGTTCGAGAATGAGCAGTTCTTC	CASSPPRTGFENEQFF
.	TRBJ2-3	.	TRBV27	TGTGCCAGCAGCCCCCCAGGTCTTCTGGGTACGCAGTATTTT	CASSPPGLLGTQYF
.	TRBJ2-1	.	TRBV4-3	TGCGCCAGCAGCCCTGAGCTGGAATACAATGAGCAGTTCTTC	CASSPELEYNEQFF
.	TRBJ2-1	.	TRBV15	TGTGCCACCAGCCGAGGAAGGGGAGATGAGCAGTTCTTC	CATSRGRGDEQFF
once	TRBJ1-2	.	TRBV11-2	TGTGCCAGCAGCTTTCCATGGGAGGGGACGGACTACTATGGCTACACCTTC	CASSFPWEGTDYYGYTF
.	TRBJ2-3	.	TRBV30	TGTGCCTGGAGTGTCTCGTGGGGTCTCACAGATACGCAGTATTTT	CAWSVSWGLTDTQYF
.	TRBJ1-5	TRBD1	TRBV28	TGTGCCAGCAGCCTATCCAGTATCAAGGAGATTGGCAGGGGGCGAACTCAGCCCCAGCATTTT	CASSLSSIKEIGRGRTQPQHF
.	TRBJ2-2	.	TRBV7-9	TGTGCCAGCAGCCGTCTGAACCGGGAGCTGTTTTTT	CASSRLNRELFF
.	TRBJ1-1	.	TRBV6-5	TGTGCCAGCAACCCAGGACAGTTGAACACTGAAGCTTTCTTT	CASNPGQLNTEAFF
.	TRBJ2-1	TRBD2	TRBV11-2	TGTGCCAGCAGCTTACGACTAGCGGAATCGTATGAGCAGTTCTTC	CASSLRLAESYEQFF
.	TRBJ2-7	TRBD2	TRBV10-1	TGCGCCAGCAGCCCGGGACTAGCGGGAGGGCCGCCCTACGAGCAGTACTTC	CASSPGLAGGPPYEQYF
once	TRBJ2-7	.	TRBV27	TGTGCCAGCAGTTTAACACAGTCCTACGAGCAGTACTTC	CASSLTQSYEQYF
.	TRBJ2-1	TRBD2	TRBV2	TGTGCCGCCTTACTTGGGGAGGGCTTCTACAATGAGCAGTTCTTC	CAALLGEGFYNEQFF
.	TRBJ2-1	.	TRBV28	TGTGCCAGCAGTTTATATCGGCTCAAGAGCTCCTACAATGAGCAGTTCTTC	CASSLYRLKSSYNEQFF
.	TRBJ2-1	TRBD2	TRBV16	TGTGCCAGCGCCGGACTAGCGGGAGCGAACAAACTATACTCCTACAATGAGCAGTTCTTC	CASAGLAGANKLYSYNEQFF
once	TRBJ1-1	.	TRBV28	TGTGCCAGCAGTTTCTTGTCAGAAAACACTGAAGCTTTCTTT	CASSFLSENTEAFF
.	TRBJ2-1	TRBD2	TRBV27	TGTGCCAGCAGTCTCGGACTAGCGGCCTACAATGAGCAGTTCTTC	CASSLGLAAYNEQFF
few	TRBJ1-5	.	TRBV28	TGTGCCAGCAGTACCGGCAGCCTTCAGCCCCAGCATTTT	CASSTGSLQPQHF
.	TRBJ2-7	TRBD2	TRBV9	TGTGCCAGCAGCGCCTTTAGCGGGAGCCCCTACGAGCAGTACTTC	CASSAFSGSPYEQYF
.	TRBJ1-5	TRBD1	TRBV27	TGTGCCAGCAGTCCAGGGGGGATAAGACAGCCCCAGCATTTT	CASSPGGIRQPQHF